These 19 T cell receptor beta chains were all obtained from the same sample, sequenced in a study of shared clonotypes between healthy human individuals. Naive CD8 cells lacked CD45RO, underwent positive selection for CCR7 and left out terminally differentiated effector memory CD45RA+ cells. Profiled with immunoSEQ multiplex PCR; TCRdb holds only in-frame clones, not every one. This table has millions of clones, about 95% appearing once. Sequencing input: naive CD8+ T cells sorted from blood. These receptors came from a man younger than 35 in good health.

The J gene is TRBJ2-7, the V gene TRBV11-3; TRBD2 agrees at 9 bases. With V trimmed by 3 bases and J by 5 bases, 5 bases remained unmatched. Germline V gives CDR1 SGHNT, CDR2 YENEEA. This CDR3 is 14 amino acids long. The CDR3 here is CASSLWRGGDEQYF. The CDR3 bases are TGTGCCAGCAGCTTGTGGCGGGGGGGAGACGAGCAGTACTTC.

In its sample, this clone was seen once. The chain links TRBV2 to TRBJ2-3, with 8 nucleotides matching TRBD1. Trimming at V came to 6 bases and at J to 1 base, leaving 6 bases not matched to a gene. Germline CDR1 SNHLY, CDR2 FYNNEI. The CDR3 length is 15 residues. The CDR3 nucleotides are TGTGCCAGCAGCGCCCCGGGACAGGGCACAGATACGCAGTATTTT. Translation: CASSAPGQGTDTQYF. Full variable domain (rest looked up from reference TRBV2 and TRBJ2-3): EPEVTQTPSHQVTQMGQEVILRCVPISNHLYFYWYRQILGQKVEFLVSFYNNEISEKSEIFDDQFSVERPDGSNFTLKIRSTKLEDSAMYFCASSAPGQGTDTQYFGPGTRLTVL.

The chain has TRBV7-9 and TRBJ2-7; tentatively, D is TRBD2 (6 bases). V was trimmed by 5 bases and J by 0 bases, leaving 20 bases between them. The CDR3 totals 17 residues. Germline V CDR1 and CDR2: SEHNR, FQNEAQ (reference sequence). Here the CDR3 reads CASSPYGGATFSYEQYF. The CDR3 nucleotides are TGTGCCAGCAGCCCCTATGGCGGGGCTACGTTCTCCTACGAGCAGTACTTC.

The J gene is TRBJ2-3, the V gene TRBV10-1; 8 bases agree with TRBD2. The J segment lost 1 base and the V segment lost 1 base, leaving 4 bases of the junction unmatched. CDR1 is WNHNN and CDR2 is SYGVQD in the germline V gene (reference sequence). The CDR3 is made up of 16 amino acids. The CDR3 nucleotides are TGCGCCAGCAGTGAGTTCAGCGGGGGTGGCACAGATACGCAGTATTTT. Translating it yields CASSEFSGGGTDTQYF.

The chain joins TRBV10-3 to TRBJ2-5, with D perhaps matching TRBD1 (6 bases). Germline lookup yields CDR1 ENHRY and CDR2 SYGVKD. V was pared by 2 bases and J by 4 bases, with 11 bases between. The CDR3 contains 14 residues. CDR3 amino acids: CAISETGLGETQYF. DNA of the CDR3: TGTGCCATCAGTGAGACAGGGTTAGGAGAGACCCAGTACTTC.

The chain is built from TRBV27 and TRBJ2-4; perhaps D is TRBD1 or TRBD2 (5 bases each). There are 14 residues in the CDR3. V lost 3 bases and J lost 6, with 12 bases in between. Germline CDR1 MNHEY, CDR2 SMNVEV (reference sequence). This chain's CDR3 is CASSFRDGGNIQYF. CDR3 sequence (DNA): TGTGCCAGCAGTTTTCGAGATGGGGGAAACATTCAGTACTTC.

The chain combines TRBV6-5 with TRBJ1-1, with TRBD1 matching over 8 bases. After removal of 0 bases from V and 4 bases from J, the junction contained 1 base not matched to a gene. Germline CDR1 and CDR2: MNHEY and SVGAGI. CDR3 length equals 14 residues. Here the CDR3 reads CASSYSRGLTEAFF. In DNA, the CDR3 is TGTGCCAGCAGTTACTCCAGGGGGCTCACTGAAGCTTTCTTT.

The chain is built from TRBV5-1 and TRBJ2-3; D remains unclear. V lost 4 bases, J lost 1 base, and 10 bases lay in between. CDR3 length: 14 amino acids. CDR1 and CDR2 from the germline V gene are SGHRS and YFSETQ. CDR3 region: CASSPLRGTDTQYF. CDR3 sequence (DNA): TGCGCCAGCAGCCCTCTTAGAGGCACAGATACGCAGTATTTT.

The CDR3 loop reads CASSLDRGINEKLFF. For the CDR3, the DNA is TGTGCCAGCAGCCTCGACAGGGGGATAAATGAAAAACTGTTTTTT. The V call is TRBV5-4, the J call TRBJ1-4; 9 bases agree with TRBD1. V shed 4 bases and J 5 bases; nucleotides not matched to a gene: 6. The V gene's germline CDR1 is SGHNT and CDR2 YYREEE (reference sequence). This CDR3 region has 15 residues.

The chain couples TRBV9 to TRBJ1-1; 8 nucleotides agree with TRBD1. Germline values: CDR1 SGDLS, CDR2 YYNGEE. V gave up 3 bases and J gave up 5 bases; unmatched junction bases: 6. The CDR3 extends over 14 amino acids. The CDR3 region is CASSAGGALTEAFF. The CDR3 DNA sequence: TGTGCCAGCAGCGCAGGGGGCGCTTTAACTGAAGCTTTCTTT.

CDR3 sequence (DNA): TGCGCCAGCGCTAAAAGCCGGGACAGGGTCTACGAGCAGTACTTC. This translates into CASAKSRDRVYEQYF. This chain links TRBV5-1 with TRBJ2-7; 9 positions agree with TRBD1. The J segment lost 3 bases and the V segment lost 7 bases, leaving 11 bases of the junction unmatched. Germline V CDR1 and CDR2: SGHRS, YFSETQ. CDR3 length: 15 amino acids. Combining the CDR3 with reference TRBV5-1 and TRBJ2-7 gives the whole variable domain KAGVTQTPRYLIKTRGQQVTLSCSPISGHRSVSWYQQTPGQGLQFLFEYFSETQRNKGNFPGRFSGRQFSNSRSEMNVSTLELGDSALYLCASAKSRDRVYEQYFGPGTRLTVT.

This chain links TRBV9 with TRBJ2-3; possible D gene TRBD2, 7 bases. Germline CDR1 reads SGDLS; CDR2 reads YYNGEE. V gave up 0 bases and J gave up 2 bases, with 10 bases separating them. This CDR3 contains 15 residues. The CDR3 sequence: CASSVEGGITDTQYF. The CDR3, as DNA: TGTGCCAGCAGCGTAGAGGGGGGGATCACAGATACGCAGTATTTT.

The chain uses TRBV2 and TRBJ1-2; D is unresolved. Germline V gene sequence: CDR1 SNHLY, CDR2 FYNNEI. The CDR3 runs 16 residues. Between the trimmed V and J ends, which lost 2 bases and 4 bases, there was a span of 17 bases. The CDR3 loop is CASSETPLAEIYGYTF. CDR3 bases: TGTGCCAGCAGTGAAACCCCCCTGGCAGAGATCTATGGCTACACCTTC.

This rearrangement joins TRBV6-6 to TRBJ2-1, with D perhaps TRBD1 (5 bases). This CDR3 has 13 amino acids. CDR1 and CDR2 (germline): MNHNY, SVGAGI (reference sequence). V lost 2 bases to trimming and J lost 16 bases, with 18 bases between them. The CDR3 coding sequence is TGTGCCAGCAGTTACCTAATAGGGGCTAGTTTTTTCTTC. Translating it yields CASSYLIGASFFF.

CDR3 protein: CASIPEDQPQHF. The CDR3 nucleotides read TGTGCCAGCATACCAGAGGATCAGCCCCAGCATTTT. The rearrangement joins TRBV6-1 to TRBJ1-5, with D unclear. Germline values: CDR1 MNHNS, CDR2 SASEGT. V lost 7 bases and J lost 5, with 9 bases in between. This CDR3 has 12 residues.

The CDR3 DNA follows: TGTGCCAGCAGCTTTGCTGGCACTGAAGCTTTCTTT. Its protein product is CASSFAGTEAFF. This chain connects TRBV7-6 to TRBJ1-1, with D unresolved. The CDR3 runs to 12 residues. V shed 3 bases and J shed 4 bases, with 6 bases lying between them. In germline, CDR1 is SGHVS, CDR2 FNYEAQ.

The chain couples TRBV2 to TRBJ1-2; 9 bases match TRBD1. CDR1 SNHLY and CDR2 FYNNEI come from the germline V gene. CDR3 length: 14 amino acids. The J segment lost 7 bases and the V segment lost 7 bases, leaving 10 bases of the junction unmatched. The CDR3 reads CASTYTTGGFGYTF. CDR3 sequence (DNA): TGTGCCAGCACCTACACTACAGGGGGCTTTGGCTACACCTTC.

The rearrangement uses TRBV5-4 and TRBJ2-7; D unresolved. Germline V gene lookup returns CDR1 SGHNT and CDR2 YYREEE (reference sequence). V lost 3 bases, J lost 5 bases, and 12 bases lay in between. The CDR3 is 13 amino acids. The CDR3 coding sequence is TGTGCCAGCAGCTCCCCTATGTCGGACGAGCAGTACTTC. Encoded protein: CASSSPMSDEQYF.

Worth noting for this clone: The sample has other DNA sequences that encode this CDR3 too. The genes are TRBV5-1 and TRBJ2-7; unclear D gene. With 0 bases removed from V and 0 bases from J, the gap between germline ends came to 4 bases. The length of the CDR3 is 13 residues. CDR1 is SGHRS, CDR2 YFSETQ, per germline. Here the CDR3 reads CASSLEVSYEQYF. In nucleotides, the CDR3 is TGCGCCAGCAGCTTGGAGGTCTCCTACGAGCAGTACTTC.